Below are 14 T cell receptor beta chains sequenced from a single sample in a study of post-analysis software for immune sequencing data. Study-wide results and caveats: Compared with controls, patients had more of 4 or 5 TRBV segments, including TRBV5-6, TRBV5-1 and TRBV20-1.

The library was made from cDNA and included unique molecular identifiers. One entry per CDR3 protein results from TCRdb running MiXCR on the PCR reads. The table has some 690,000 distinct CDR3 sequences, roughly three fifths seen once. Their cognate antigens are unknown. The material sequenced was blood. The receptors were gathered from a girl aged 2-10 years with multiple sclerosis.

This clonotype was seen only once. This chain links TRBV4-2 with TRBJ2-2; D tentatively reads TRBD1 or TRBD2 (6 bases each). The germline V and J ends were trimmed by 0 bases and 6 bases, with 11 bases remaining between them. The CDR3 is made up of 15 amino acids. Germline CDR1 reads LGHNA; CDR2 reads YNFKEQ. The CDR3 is CASSQDRGLAGELFF. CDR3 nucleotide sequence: TGTGCCAGCAGCCAAGACCGGGGGCTGGCCGGGGAGCTGTTTTTT.

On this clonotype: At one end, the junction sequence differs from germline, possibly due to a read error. The CDR3 DNA reads as TGCGCCAGCAGTTTGGGACTAGCGGGGTCGGGTGAGCAGTTCTTC. As protein: CASSLGLAGSGEQFF. The V gene is TRBV5-1, the J gene TRBJ2-1; TRBD2 agrees at 13 bases. Germline V CDR1 and CDR2: SGHRS, YFSETQ. The CDR3 loop spans 15 amino acids. Full variable domain (missing parts from reference TRBV5-1 and TRBJ2-1): KAGVTQTPRYLIKTRGQQVTLSCSPISGHRSVSWYQQTPGQGLQFLFEYFSETQRNKGNFPGRFSGRQFSNSRSEMNVSTLELGDSALYLCASSLGLAGSGEQFFGPGTRLTVL.

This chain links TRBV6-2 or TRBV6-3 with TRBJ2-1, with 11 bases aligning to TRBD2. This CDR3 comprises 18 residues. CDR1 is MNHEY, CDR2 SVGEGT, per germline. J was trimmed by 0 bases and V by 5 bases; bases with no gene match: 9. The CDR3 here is CASSRTSGHLSSYNEQFF. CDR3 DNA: TGTGCCAGCAGTCGGACTAGCGGGCACCTAAGCTCCTACAATGAGCAGTTCTTC.

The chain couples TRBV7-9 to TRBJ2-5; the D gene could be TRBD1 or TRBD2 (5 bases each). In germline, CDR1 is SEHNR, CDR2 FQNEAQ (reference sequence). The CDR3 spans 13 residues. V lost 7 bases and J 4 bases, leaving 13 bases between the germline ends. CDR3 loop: CASNRLGGETQYF. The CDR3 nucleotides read TGTGCCAGCAACCGCCTTGGGGGAGAGACCCAGTACTTC.

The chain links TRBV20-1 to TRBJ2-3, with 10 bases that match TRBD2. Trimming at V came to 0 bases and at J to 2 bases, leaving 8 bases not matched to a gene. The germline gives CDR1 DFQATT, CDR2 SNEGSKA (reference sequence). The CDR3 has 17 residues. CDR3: CSARDRKREGLTDTQYF. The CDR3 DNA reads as TGCAGTGCTAGAGACAGAAAGCGGGAGGGCCTCACAGATACGCAGTATTTT.

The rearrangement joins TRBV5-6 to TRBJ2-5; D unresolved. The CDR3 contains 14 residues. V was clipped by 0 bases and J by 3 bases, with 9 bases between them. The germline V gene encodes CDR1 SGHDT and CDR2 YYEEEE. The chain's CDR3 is CASSLGRLKETQYF. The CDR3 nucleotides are TGTGCCAGCAGCTTGGGAAGACTCAAAGAGACCCAGTACTTC.

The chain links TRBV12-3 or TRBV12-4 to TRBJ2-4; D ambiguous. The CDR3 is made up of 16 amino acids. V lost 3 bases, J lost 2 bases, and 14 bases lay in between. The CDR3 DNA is TGTGCCAGCAGTTTTCTGGGTTTGGGGTCCAAAAACATTCAGTACTTC. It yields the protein CASSFLGLGSKNIQYF.

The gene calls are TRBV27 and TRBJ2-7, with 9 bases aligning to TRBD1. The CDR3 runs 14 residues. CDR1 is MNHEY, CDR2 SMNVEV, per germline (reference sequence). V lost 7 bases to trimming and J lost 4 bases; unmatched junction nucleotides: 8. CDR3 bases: TGTGCCAGCACCCGACAGGGGGGGACTTACGAGCAGTACTTC. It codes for CASTRQGGTYEQYF.

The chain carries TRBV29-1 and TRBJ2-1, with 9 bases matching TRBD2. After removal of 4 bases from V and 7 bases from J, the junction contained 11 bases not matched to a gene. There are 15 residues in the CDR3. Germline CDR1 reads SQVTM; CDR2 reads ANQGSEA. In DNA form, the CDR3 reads TGCAGCGTTGTTCAAGTAGCGGGAGTTGTAAATGAGCAGTTCTTC. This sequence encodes CSVVQVAGVVNEQFF.

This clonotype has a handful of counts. Here the CDR3 DNA reads TGTGCCAGCAGTGATTTACAGGGGGATGGCTACACCTTC. This sequence encodes CASSDLQGDGYTF. The chain links TRBV6-5 to TRBJ1-2; 8 nucleotides align to TRBD1. Germline V CDR1 and CDR2: MNHEY, SVGAGI. The CDR3 contains 13 residues. V shed 5 bases and J 6 bases; nucleotides not matched to a gene: 5.

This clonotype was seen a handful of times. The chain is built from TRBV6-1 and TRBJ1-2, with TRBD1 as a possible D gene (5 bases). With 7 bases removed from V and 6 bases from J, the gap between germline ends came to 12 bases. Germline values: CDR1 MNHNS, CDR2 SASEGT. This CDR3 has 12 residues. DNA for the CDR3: TGTGCCAGCATCCGGGGCGCCGATGGCTACACCTTC. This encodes CASIRGADGYTF.

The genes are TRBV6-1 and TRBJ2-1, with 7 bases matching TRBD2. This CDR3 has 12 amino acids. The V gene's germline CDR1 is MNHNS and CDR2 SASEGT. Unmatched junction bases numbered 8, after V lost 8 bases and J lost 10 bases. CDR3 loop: CASHRGVNEQFF. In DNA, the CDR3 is TGTGCCAGCCACCGGGGGGTCAACGAGCAGTTCTTC.

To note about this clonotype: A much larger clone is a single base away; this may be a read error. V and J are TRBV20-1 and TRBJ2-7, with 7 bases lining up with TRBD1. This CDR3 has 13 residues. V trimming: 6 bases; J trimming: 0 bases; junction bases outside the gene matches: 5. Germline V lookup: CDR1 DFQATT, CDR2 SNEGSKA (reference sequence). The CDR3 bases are TGCAGTGCCAAGGACAGGAGCTCCTACGAGCAGTACTTC. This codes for CSAKDRSSYEQYF.

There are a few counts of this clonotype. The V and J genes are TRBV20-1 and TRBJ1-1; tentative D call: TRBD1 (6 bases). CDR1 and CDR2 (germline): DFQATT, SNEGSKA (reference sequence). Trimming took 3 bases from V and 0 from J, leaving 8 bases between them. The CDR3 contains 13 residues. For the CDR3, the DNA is TGCAGTGCTAGGCGACAGGTGAACACTGAAGCTTTCTTT. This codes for CSARRQVNTEAFF.